Listed below are T cell receptor beta chains from one sample, sequenced in a study of blood T cell repertoires in COVID-19. Here immunoSEQ multiplex PCR was the method, and the copy in TCRdb shows in-frame clones only, minus some. Of 50,000 to 70,000 clones in the sample, 88% are singletons; the top ten hold about 8%. Sequencing was done on a sample of peripheral blood. The receptor set was obtained from a woman in her 70s with active COVID-19. Each CDR3 is given with its conserved first and last residue. D genes are given only for firm matches. Clone sizes are given selectively: once, few, many, or a class where the clone is expanded.

j_call d_call v_call clone_size cdr3_nt cdr3_aa
TRBJ2-5 TRBD2 TRBV7-3 once TGTGCCAGCAGCTTAAGGCTAGCGGGAGATGGGGAGACCCAGTACTTC CASSLRLAGDGETQYF
TRBJ2-2 NA TRBV30 NA TGTGCCTGGAGTGGTCTAGTGGGGCCCGGGGAGCTGTTTTTT CAWSGLVGPGELFF
TRBJ1-4 NA TRBV6-1 few TGTGCCAGCAGTGAAATCGGCGACAGTCGTAATGAAAAACTGTTTTTT CASSEIGDSRNEKLFF
TRBJ1-1 NA TRBV5-4 NA TGTGCCAGCAGCACCCCGGACAGGAACACTGAAGCTTTCTTT CASSTPDRNTEAFF
TRBJ2-5 NA TRBV5-1 NA TGCGCCAGCAGCTTGGTTCCGGGGGGCGAGACCCAGTACTTC CASSLVPGGETQYF
TRBJ2-5 NA TRBV4-2 NA TGTGCCAGCAGCCAAGATGGGACTCCGTACCAAGAGACCCAGTACTTC CASSQDGTPYQETQYF
TRBJ2-1 TRBD1 TRBV15 NA TGTGCCACCAGCAGGAACCGGGACAGGCCAGACAATGAGCAGTTCTTC CATSRNRDRPDNEQFF
TRBJ2-1 TRBD2 TRBV19 once TGTGCCAGTAACCCGGGTGGACTAGCGGGAAAGCGATACTCCTACAATGAGCAGTTCTTC CASNPGGLAGKRYSYNEQFF
TRBJ1-1 TRBD1 TRBV2 NA TGTGCCAGCATCGGGACAGCTGAAGACACTGAAGCTTTCTTT CASIGTAEDTEAFF
TRBJ1-1 NA TRBV9 NA TGTGCCAGCAGCCCTGGAGGGCAGTTCACTGAAGCTTTCTTT CASSPGGQFTEAFF
TRBJ2-5 TRBD2 TRBV28 NA TGTGCCAGCCCCAGGAGCATAGCGGGACGGGAGACCCAGTACTTC CASPRSIAGRETQYF
TRBJ1-5 TRBD1 TRBV28 NA TGTGCCAGCAGTCCGGGACAGGGGGGCGGGCCCCAGCATTTT CASSPGQGGGPQHF
TRBJ1-1 NA TRBV7-9 NA TGTGCCAGCAGCTTGGACAGAACCACTGAAGCTTTCTTT CASSLDRTTEAFF
TRBJ2-5 NA TRBV6-1 NA TGTGCCAGCAGTGAGATGCCGACGGCCGGGGAGACCCAGTACTTC CASSEMPTAGETQYF
TRBJ2-1 TRBD2 TRBV11-1 NA TGTGCCAGCAGCTTAGGTTGGCGGGAGCAACTGAATGAGCAGTTCTTC CASSLGWREQLNEQFF
TRBJ2-3 NA TRBV19 NA TGTGCCAGTAGTGTCGGGAGTCTCCCCGATACGCAGTATTTT CASSVGSLPDTQYF
TRBJ2-1 NA TRBV6-5 NA TGTGCCAGCAGTTCTTACCAGTACAACCACAATGAGCAGTTCTTC CASSSYQYNHNEQFF
TRBJ2-3 TRBD2 TRBV20-1 NA TGCAGTGCTAGTCGGGGGGCAGATACGCAGTATTTT CSASRGADTQYF
TRBJ1-1 TRBD1 TRBV19 NA TGTGCCAGTAGTATGTCCCCCTACAGGGGTGAAGCTTTCTTT CASSMSPYRGEAFF
TRBJ1-2 TRBD1 TRBV18 once TGTGCCAGCTCACCCGACGACAGGGGAGAACGAGAGGATGGCTACACCTTC CASSPDDRGEREDGYTF
TRBJ1-1 NA TRBV20-1 NA TGCAGTGCTCGACAGAAAGTTGAAGCTTTCTTT CSARQKVEAFF
TRBJ1-4 NA TRBV7-8 NA TGTGCCAGCAGCTTCGGACAGCGGAATGAAAAACTGTTTTTT CASSFGQRNEKLFF
TRBJ1-6 TRBD1 TRBV9 NA TGTGCCAGCAGCGGGGGCGCGGGACAGGGAACCTCACCCCTCCACTTT CASSGGAGQGTSPLHF
TRBJ2-7 TRBD2 TRBV5-1 NA TGCGCCAGCAGGGAAGGCGGTAGCGGGAGTTACGAGCAGTACTTC CASREGGSGSYEQYF
TRBJ1-2 TRBD1 TRBV7-9 NA TGTGCCAGCAGCTTAGCATTGATCGAGGGGGCCGGCTATGGCTACACCTTC CASSLALIEGAGYGYTF
TRBJ2-7 TRBD1 TRBV27 NA TGTGCCAGCAGAACCTTCGACAGGGTCGGAGACGAGCAGTACTTC CASRTFDRVGDEQYF
TRBJ2-1 NA TRBV10-2 NA TGCGCCAGCAGTGATTCGGATGAGCAGTTCTTC CASSDSDEQFF